The T cell receptor beta chain under discussion was sequenced for a study of T cells after somatic rescue of genetic block (TCRdb year 2020). About the full investigation: What the study looked at was long-term robustness, specifically in a T-cell system that came about through somatic rescue of a genetic block in T-cell development.

This clone was recorded once. The antigen it binds to is not known. No base-level quality is on record; no much larger clone is a single base apart. Library creation used the immunoSEQ multiplex PCR assay. What TCRdb holds here is the immuneACCESS table cut down to in-frame rearrangements. Part of the clones is not present; checked against another copy, under half of the missing clones reflect an unresolved V gene, and the others are unexplained. The sample profile shows approximately 15,000 clones; roughly 70% of them were found once. The top ten clones comprise 25% to 30% of the sample. The germline V gene supplies CDR1 MNHNS and CDR2 SASEGT. The trim is 10 bases for V and 7 bases for J, with a gap of 16 bases between the germline ends. Taken from cysteine to phenylalanine, the CDR3 has 13 residues. Of all the DNA, just the CDR3 is kept, 39 bases in frame from base 1.

The sequence was obtained from a man aged 18 to 35. Recombination linked TRBV6-1 to TRBJ1-4, and the D gene may be TRBD1, 5 bases matching. Sequences were obtained from peripheral blood mononuclear cells (PBMCs). The nucleotides are TGTGCCACCCAAGTTGGGGCTGGTGAAAAACTGTTTTTT. Translated, it gives CATQVGAGEKLFF.